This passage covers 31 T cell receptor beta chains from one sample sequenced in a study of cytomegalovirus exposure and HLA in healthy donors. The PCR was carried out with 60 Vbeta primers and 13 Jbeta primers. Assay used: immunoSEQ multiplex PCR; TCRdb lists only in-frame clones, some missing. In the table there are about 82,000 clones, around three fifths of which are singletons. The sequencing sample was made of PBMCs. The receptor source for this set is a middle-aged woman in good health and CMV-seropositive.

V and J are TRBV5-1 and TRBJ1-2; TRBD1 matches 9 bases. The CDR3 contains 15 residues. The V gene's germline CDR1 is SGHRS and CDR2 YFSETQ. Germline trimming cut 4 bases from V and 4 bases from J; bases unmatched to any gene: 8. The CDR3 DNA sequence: TGCGCCAGCAGCATCACAGGGGGCGCCCTCTATGGCTACACCTTC. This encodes CASSITGGALYGYTF.

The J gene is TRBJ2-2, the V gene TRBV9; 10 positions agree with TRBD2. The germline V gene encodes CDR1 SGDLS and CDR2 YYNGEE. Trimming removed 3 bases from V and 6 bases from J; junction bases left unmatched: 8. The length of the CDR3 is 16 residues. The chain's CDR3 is CASSGLAGVFAGELFF. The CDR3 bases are TGTGCCAGCAGCGGCCTAGCGGGAGTATTTGCCGGGGAGCTGTTTTTT.

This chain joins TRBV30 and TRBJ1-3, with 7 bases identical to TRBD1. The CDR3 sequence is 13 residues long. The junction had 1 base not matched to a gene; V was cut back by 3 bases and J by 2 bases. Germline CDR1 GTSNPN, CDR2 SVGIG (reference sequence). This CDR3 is CAWRQGAGNTIYF. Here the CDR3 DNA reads TGTGCCTGGAGGCAGGGGGCTGGAAACACCATATATTTT.

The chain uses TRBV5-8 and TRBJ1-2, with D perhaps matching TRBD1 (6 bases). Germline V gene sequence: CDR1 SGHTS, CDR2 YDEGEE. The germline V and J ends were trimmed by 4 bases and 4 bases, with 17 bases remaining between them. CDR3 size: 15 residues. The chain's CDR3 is CASSTMDSEFYGYTF. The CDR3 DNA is TGTGCCAGCAGCACCATGGACAGCGAATTCTATGGCTACACCTTC.

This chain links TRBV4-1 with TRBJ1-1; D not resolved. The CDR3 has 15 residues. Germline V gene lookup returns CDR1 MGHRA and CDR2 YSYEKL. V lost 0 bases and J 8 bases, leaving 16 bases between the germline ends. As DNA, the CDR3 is TGCGCCAGCAGCCAAGAAGGAGATGGTGCCGAAGAAGCTTTCTTT. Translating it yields CASSQEGDGAEEAFF.

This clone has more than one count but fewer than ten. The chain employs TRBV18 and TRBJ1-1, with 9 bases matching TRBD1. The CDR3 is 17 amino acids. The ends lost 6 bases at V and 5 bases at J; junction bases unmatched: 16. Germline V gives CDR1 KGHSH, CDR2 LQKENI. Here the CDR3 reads CASSRTQQGAGNTEAFF. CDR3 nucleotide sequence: TGTGCCAGCTCCAGGACGCAACAGGGGGCAGGGAATACTGAAGCTTTCTTT.

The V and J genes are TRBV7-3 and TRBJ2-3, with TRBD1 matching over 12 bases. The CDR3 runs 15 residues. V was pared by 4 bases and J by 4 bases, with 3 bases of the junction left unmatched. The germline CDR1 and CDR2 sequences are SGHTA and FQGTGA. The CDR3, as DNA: TGTGCCAGCAGCTCGGGACAGGGGGCATCAGATACGCAGTATTTT. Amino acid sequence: CASSSGQGASDTQYF.

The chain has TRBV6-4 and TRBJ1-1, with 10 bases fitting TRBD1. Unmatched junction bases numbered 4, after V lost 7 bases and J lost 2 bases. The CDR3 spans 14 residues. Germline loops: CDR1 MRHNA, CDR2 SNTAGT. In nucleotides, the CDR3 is TGTGCCAGCAAAGGGGACAGGGGAAACACTGAAGCTTTCTTT. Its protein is CASKGDRGNTEAFF.

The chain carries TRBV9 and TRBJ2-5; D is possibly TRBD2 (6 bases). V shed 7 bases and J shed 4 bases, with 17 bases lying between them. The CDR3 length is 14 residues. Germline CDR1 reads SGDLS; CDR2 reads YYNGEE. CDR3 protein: CASEGGGSGETQYF. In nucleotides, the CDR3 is TGTGCCAGCGAGGGAGGAGGATCGGGAGAGACCCAGTACTTC.

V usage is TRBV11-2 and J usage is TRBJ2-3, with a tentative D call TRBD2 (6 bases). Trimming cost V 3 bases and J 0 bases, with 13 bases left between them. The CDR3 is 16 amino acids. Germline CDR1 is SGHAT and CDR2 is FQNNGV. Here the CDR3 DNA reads TGTGCCAGCAGCTTGGGCCTAGCGCCTAGCACAGATACGCAGTATTTT. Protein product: CASSLGLAPSTDTQYF.

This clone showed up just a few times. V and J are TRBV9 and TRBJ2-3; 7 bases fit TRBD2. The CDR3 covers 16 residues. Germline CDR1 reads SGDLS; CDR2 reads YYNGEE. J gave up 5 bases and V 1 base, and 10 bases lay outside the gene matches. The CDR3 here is CASSVPAREMRDTQYF. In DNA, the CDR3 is TGTGCCAGCAGCGTACCTGCGCGGGAGATGAGAGATACGCAGTATTTT.

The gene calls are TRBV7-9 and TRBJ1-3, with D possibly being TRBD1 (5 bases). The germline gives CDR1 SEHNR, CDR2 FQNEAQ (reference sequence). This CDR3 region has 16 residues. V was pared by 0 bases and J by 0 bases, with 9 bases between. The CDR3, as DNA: TGTGCCAGCAGCTTAGCGCAGGGCCCCTCTGGAAACACCATATATTTT. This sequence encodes CASSLAQGPSGNTIYF.

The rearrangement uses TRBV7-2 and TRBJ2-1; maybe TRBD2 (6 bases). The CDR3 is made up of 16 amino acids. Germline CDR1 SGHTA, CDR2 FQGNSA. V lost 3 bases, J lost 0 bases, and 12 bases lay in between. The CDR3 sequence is CASSLATGSSYNEQFF. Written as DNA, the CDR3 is TGTGCCAGCAGCTTGGCAACCGGGAGCTCCTACAATGAGCAGTTCTTC.

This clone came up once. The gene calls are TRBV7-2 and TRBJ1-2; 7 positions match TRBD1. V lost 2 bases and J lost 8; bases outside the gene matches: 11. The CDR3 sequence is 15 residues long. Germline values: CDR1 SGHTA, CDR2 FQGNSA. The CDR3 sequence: CASSLTWTGGYGYTF. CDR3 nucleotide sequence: TGTGCCAGCAGCTTAACCTGGACAGGAGGTTACGGCTACACCTTC.

The DNA for the CDR3 is TGTGCCAGCAGGACTAGCGGGAGAACGGAGTACTTC. This translates into CASRTSGRTEYF. The chain has TRBV28 and TRBJ2-7; 12 bases match TRBD2. Per germline, CDR1 MDHEN and CDR2 SYDVKM. The CDR3 has 12 amino acids. The ends lost 6 bases at V and 11 bases at J; junction bases unmatched: 5.

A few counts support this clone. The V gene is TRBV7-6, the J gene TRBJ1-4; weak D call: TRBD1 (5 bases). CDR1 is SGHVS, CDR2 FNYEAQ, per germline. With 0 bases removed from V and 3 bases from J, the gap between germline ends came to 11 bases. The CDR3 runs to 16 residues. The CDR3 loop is CASSLALKGSNEKLFF. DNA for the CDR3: TGTGCCAGCAGCTTAGCGCTGAAGGGGTCTAATGAAAAACTGTTTTTT.

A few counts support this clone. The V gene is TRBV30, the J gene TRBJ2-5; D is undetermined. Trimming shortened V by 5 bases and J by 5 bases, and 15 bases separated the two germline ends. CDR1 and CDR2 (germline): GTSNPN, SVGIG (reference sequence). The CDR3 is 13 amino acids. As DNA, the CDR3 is TGTGCCTGGTTAAGTGACTCTGGGGAGACCCAGTACTTC. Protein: CAWLSDSGETQYF.

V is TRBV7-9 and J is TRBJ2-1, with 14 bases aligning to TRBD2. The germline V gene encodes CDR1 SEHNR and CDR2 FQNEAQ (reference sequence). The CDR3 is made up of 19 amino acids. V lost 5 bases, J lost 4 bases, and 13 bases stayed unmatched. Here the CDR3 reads CASSNPGTSGSRTYNEQFF. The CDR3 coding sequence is TGTGCCAGCAGCAACCCGGGGACTAGCGGGAGTCGGACGTACAATGAGCAGTTCTTC.

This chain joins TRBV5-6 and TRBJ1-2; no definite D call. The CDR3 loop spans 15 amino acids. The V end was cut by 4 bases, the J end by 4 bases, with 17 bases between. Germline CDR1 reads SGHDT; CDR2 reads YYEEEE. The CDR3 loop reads CASSPATGNTYGYTF. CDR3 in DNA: TGTGCCAGCAGCCCGGCTACGGGGAATACCTATGGCTACACCTTC. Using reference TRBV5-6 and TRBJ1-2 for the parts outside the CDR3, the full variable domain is DAGVTQSPTHLIKTRGQQVTLRCSPKSGHDTVSWYQQALGQGPQFIFQYYEEEERQRGNFPDRFSGHQFPNYSSELNVNALLLGDSALYLCASSPATGNTYGYTFGSGTRLTVV.

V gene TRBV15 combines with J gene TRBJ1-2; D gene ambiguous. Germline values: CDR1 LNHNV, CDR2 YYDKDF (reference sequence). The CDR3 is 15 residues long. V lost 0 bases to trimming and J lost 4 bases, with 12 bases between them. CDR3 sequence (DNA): TGTGCCACCAGCAGAGATCGAACAGTTCTCTATGGCTACACCTTC. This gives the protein CATSRDRTVLYGYTF.

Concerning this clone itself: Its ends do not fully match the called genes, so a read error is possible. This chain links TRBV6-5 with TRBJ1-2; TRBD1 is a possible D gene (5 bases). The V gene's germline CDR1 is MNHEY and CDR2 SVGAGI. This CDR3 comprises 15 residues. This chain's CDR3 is CASSYLRGVNYGYTF. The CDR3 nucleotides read TGTGCCAGCAGCTACTTAAGGGGTGTTAACTATGGCTACACCTTC.

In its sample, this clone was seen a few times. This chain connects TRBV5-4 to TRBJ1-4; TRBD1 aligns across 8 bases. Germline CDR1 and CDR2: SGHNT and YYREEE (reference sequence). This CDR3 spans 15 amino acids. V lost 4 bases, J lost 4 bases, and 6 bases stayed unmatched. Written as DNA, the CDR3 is TGTGCCAGCAGCCGACCGGGACAGGATAATGAAAAACTGTTTTTT. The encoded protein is CASSRPGQDNEKLFF.

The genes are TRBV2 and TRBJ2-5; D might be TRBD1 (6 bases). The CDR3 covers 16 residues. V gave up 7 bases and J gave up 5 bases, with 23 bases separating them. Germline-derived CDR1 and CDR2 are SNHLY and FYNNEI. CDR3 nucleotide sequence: TGTGCCAGCAAAGGGGCCTTTCTGGGGGCTCTGGAGACCCAGTACTTC. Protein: CASKGAFLGALETQYF.

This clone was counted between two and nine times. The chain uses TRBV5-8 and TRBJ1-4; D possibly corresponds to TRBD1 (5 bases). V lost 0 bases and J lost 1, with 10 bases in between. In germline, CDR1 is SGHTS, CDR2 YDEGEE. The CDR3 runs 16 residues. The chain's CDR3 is CASSLGQPLTNEKLFF. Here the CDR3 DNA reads TGTGCCAGCAGCTTGGGACAGCCTTTAACTAATGAAAAACTGTTTTTT.

The CDR3 DNA follows: TGTGCCAGCAGCGGGGTGTACGAGCAGTACTTC. It is translated as CASSGVYEQYF. The chain carries TRBV28 and TRBJ2-7; possible D gene TRBD2, 5 bases. CDR3 size: 11 residues. Trimming removed 6 bases at V and 4 bases at J, with 7 bases between. Germline CDR1 reads MDHEN; CDR2 reads SYDVKM.

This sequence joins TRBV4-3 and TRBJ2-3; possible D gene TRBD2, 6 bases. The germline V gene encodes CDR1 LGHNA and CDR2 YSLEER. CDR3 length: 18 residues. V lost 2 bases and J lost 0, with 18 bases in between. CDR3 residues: CASSQLRTGGMSTDTQYF. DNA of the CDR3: TGCGCCAGCAGCCAACTTAGGACGGGCGGGATGAGCACAGATACGCAGTATTTT.

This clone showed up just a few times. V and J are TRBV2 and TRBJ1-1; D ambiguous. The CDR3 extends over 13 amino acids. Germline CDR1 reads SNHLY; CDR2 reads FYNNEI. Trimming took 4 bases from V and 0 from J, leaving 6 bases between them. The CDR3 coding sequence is TGTGCCAGCAGTGTAACGGTGAACACTGAAGCTTTCTTT. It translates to CASSVTVNTEAFF.

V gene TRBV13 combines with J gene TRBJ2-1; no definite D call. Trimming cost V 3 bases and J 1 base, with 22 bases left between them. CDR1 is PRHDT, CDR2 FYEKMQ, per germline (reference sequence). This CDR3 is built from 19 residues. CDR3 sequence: CASSLLGLRRASSYNEQFF. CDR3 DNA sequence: TGTGCCAGCAGCTTGCTAGGCCTGAGGAGAGCTTCGTCCTACAATGAGCAGTTCTTC.

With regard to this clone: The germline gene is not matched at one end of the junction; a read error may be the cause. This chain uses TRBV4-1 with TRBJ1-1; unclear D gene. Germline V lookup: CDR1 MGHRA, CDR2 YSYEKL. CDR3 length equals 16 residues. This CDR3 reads CASGQAASGMNTEAFF. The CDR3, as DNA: TGCGCCAGCGGCCAGGCGGCGTCCGGCATGAACACTGAAGCTTTCTTT.

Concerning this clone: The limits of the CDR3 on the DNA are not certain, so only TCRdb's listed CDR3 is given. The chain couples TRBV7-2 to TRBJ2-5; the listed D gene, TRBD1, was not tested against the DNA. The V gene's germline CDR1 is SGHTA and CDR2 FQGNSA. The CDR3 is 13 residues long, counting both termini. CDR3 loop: CASSLVGQGAAYF.

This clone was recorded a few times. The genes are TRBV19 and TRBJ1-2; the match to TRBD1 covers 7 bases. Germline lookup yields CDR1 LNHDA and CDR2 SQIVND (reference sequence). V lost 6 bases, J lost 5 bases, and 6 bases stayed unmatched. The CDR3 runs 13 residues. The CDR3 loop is CASSRDSEYGYTF. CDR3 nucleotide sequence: TGTGCCAGTAGCCGGGACAGCGAGTATGGCTACACCTTC.